This TCR beta chain is from a study of blood T cells in healthy people across ages. The table lists this clonotype with many counts. The antigen is unknown. Germline values: CDR1 SGDLS, CDR2 YYNGEE. V shed 7 bases, J shed 3 bases, and the junction held 1 base outside the gene matches. The CDR3 consists of 12 residues. A second PCR of 7 to 11 cycles used a sample-barcoded 5' primer and a J-beta primer mix. TCRdb analysed the 5' RACE reads with MiXCR anew, one entry per CDR3 protein. The sample includes 1,800,000 or so distinct CDR3 sequences, approximately 39% seen only once; the top ten take around 23%. General study findings and limits: Correlation between TCR beta diversity and naive T cell percentage was strong. Diversity estimates from one million T cells were considered underestimates. Donors of long life had a larger count of naive CD4+ cells and greater diversity than aged donors.

The TCR was taken from a human donor in good health. V gene TRBV9 combines with J gene TRBJ2-7, with TRBD1 matching over 10 bases. The source material was blood. CDR3 nucleotide sequence: TGTGCCAGCGGGACAGGGGACTACGAGCAGTACTTC. Its translation is CASGTGDYEQYF. Supplemented by reference TRBV9 and TRBJ2-7, the full variable domain reads DSGVTQTPKHLITATGQRVTLRCSPRSGDLSVYWYQQSLDQGLQFLIQYYNGEERAKGNILERFSAQQFPDLHSELNLSSLELGDSALYFCASGTGDYEQYFGPGTRLTVT.